Sequencing of this TCR beta chain was carried out in a study of blood T cell repertoires in COVID-19. This CDR3 contains 16 residues. The V end was cut by 7 bases, the J end by 5 bases, with 25 bases between. Germline V lookup: CDR1 SGDLS, CDR2 YYNGEE. TCRdb keeps only in-frame clones here, not all; method: immunoSEQ multiplex PCR. The sample has 29,000 or so clones, about 89% seen once; the top ten hold around a tenth. This sequence joins TRBV9 and TRBJ2-7; TRBD1 is a possible D gene (6 bases). This TCR derives from a human donor in a cohort sampled during active COVID-19. Source material: peripheral blood. The CDR3 DNA is TGTGCCAGCGTTCTCCCCCACGTACAGGGTATCAACGAGCAGTACTTC. Its translation is CASVLPHVQGINEQYF.